This T cell receptor beta chain was recovered during a study of cytomegalovirus exposure and HLA in healthy donors. Germline CDR1 reads SGHRS; CDR2 reads YFSETQ. V was pared by 5 bases and J by 5 bases, with 9 bases of the junction left unmatched. This CDR3 has 15 amino acids. Use of 60 Vbeta and 13 Jbeta primers characterized the PCR. This table comes from immunoSEQ multiplex PCR, and its TCRdb copy is limited to in-frame clones, with some not included. The profile shows approximately 150,000 clones, approximately 80% of them singletons. The sequencing sample was made of PBMCs. J is TRBJ1-5 and V is TRBV5-1, with TRBD1 identical over 8 bases. This sequence was found in a man aged 18-30 years in good health and CMV-seronegative. The CDR3 protein is CASSPTGTGYQPQHF. CDR3 bases: TGCGCCAGCAGTCCTACCGGGACAGGATATCAGCCCCAGCATTTT.